The next 26 T cell receptor beta chains were all read from a single sample in a study of T cell clones after liver transplantation. Sequencing was performed with immunoSEQ multiplex PCR; in TCRdb, only in-frame clones are kept and a portion is missing. This sample carries fewer than 70,000 clones, over 55% of them seen once, and the ten largest clones take approximately 16%. The sequenced sample was CD4+ T cells from blood, obtained before liver transplant. The receptors come from a human donor who received a liver transplant.

Comment on this clone: Other nucleotide sequences in the sample specify the same CDR3. This chain uses TRBV5-6 with TRBJ2-7; 7 bases agree with TRBD2. Trimming removed 3 bases from V and 4 bases from J; junction bases left unmatched: 7. Germline V lookup: CDR1 SGHDT, CDR2 YYEEEE. CDR3 length: 14 residues. The CDR3 loop reads CASSWTGLPYEQYF. The DNA of the CDR3 is TGTGCCAGCAGCTGGACGGGACTACCGTACGAGCAGTACTTC.

The chain combines TRBV5-1 with TRBJ1-6; D perhaps matches TRBD1 (6 bases). V lost 1 base and J 7 bases, leaving 12 bases between the germline ends. CDR3 length: 15 residues. Germline assignment: CDR1 SGHRS and CDR2 YFSETQ. The CDR3 is CASSLTLGQNSPLHF. CDR3 nucleotide sequence: TGCGCCAGCAGCTTGACACTGGGACAAAATTCACCCCTCCACTTT.

This clone is a singleton in its sample. The chain combines TRBV2 with TRBJ1-1; D not resolved. Germline assignment: CDR1 SNHLY and CDR2 FYNNEI. The V end was cut by 1 base, the J end by 1 base, with 10 bases between. This CDR3 has 15 amino acids. In DNA form, the CDR3 reads TGTGCCAGCAGTGAAGAGTCGCGGGGGAACACTGAAGCTTTCTTT. Its translation: CASSEESRGNTEAFF.

J is TRBJ1-5 and V is TRBV28; tentatively, D is TRBD1 (6 bases). The CDR3 extends over 18 amino acids. V gave up 5 bases and J gave up 1 base, with 21 bases separating them. CDR1 is MDHEN, CDR2 SYDVKM, per germline. The DNA of the CDR3 is TGTGCCAGCAGTACGACAGGAGCCTTTTTTACGAGCAATCAGCCCCAGCATTTT. It specifies CASSTTGAFFTSNQPQHF.

The sample holds one count of this clone. The rearrangement links TRBV5-1 to TRBJ2-6, with TRBD1 identical over 9 bases. With V trimmed by 5 bases and J by 2 bases, 14 bases remained unmatched. This CDR3 spans 19 amino acids. Germline V lookup: CDR1 SGHRS, CDR2 YFSETQ. CDR3 nucleotides: TGCGCCAGCAGGTTCGGGATCGGACAGGGGATCCCTGGGGCCAACGTCCTGACTTTC. Translated, it gives CASRFGIGQGIPGANVLTF.

This chain uses TRBV4-1 with TRBJ1-2; D is possibly TRBD1 (6 bases). V lost 2 bases and J lost 2, with 15 bases in between. The CDR3 is made up of 16 amino acids. Germline V gene lookup returns CDR1 MGHRA and CDR2 YSYEKL. The CDR3 here is CASSQKNSGDNYGYTF. The CDR3 bases are TGCGCCAGCAGCCAAAAAAATTCAGGGGACAACTATGGCTACACCTTC.

J is TRBJ2-1 and V is TRBV11-2; D may be TRBD2 (5 bases). Trimming took off 6 bases at V and 2 bases at J, with 8 bases between the two ends. CDR1 and CDR2 (germline): SGHAT, FQNNGV. This CDR3 comprises 13 residues. The DNA for the CDR3 is TGTGCCAGCAGTATGACTACCTACAATGAGCAGTTCTTC. Residues: CASSMTTYNEQFF.

The chain employs TRBV19 and TRBJ1-1; weak D call: TRBD1 (6 bases). CDR3 length equals 13 residues. Germline CDR1 LNHDA, CDR2 SQIVND (reference sequence). The ends were cut back, 5 bases at V and 2 bases at J, with 9 bases in the middle. DNA of the CDR3: TGTGCCAGTAGTGGACAGCCAAACACTGAAGCTTTCTTT. Protein: CASSGQPNTEAFF.

The rearrangement uses TRBV11-2 and TRBJ2-1; D is perhaps TRBD1 (5 bases). Germline V CDR1 and CDR2: SGHAT, FQNNGV. V dropped 4 bases and J dropped 9 bases, with 10 bases sitting between them. This CDR3 has 12 amino acids. The DNA for the CDR3 is TGTGCCAGCAGCTCGTCAGGGTTTGAGCAGTTCTTC. The encoded protein is CASSSSGFEQFF.

V usage is TRBV7-8 and J usage is TRBJ2-3; D is possibly TRBD2 (5 bases). The V and J ends lost 5 bases and 1 base respectively, with 16 bases between them. The V gene's germline CDR1 is SGHVS and CDR2 FQNEAQ. This CDR3 contains 16 residues. The CDR3 nucleotides read TGTGCCAGCAGCATAGGACGGACTTTCCGCACAGATACGCAGTATTTT. Translated, it gives CASSIGRTFRTDTQYF.

This clone was counted only a few times. V gene TRBV25-1 combines with J gene TRBJ1-1; D might be TRBD1 (5 bases). The germline V and J ends were trimmed by 10 bases and 6 bases, with 24 bases remaining between them. This CDR3 spans 15 amino acids. Germline V lookup: CDR1 MGHDK, CDR2 SYGVNS. Written as DNA, the CDR3 is TGTGCCACGCAGGACGTGGGGGGATTAGGCGCTGAAGCTTTCTTT. Amino acids: CATQDVGGLGAEAFF.

J is TRBJ2-7 and V is TRBV28, with 7 bases matching TRBD1. V lost 6 bases to trimming and J lost 2 bases; unmatched junction nucleotides: 4. The CDR3 is made up of 13 amino acids. Germline assignment: CDR1 MDHEN and CDR2 SYDVKM. The CDR3 reads CASRPTGTYEQYF. The CDR3 DNA follows: TGTGCCAGCAGGCCGACAGGGACCTACGAGCAGTACTTC.

This chain uses TRBV10-1 with TRBJ2-5, with 10 bases identical to TRBD1. V trimming: 4 bases; J trimming: 5 bases; junction bases outside the gene matches: 7. The CDR3 is 15 amino acids. CDR1 is WNHNN, CDR2 SYGVQD, per germline (reference sequence). In nucleotides, the CDR3 is TGCGCCAGCAGTGCCGGGACAGGGGAAAGGGAGACCCAGTACTTC. Translated: CASSAGTGERETQYF.

The chain recombines TRBV7-8 with TRBJ2-1, with D possibly matching TRBD1 (5 bases). CDR3 length: 13 residues. Trimming cost V 1 base and J 5 bases, with 6 bases left between them. Germline V gives CDR1 SGHVS, CDR2 FQNEAQ. The CDR3 region has the DNA TGTGCCAGCAGCTTAGAGGGGAACAATGAGCAGTTCTTC. Translated, it gives CASSLEGNNEQFF.

A few counts support this clone. The rearrangement uses TRBV7-2 and TRBJ1-4; D is uncertain. Germline CDR1 reads SGHTA; CDR2 reads FQGNSA. The CDR3 totals 17 residues. V dropped 3 bases and J dropped 3 bases, with 17 bases sitting between them. This CDR3 reads CASSFPEAPEANEKLFF. Written as DNA, the CDR3 is TGTGCCAGCAGCTTCCCCGAGGCACCAGAAGCTAATGAAAAACTGTTTTTT.

This chain uses TRBV18 with TRBJ1-2; 8 bases fit TRBD1. CDR1 and CDR2 from the germline V gene are KGHSH and LQKENI. J was trimmed by 6 bases and V by 2 bases; bases with no gene match: 8. The CDR3 extends over 15 amino acids. The CDR3 DNA reads TGTGCCAGCTCACCAGCCTTTACAGGGGGAGATGGCTACACCTTC. Protein product: CASSPAFTGGDGYTF. The full variable domain, its missing parts supplied by reference TRBV18 and TRBJ1-2, is NAGVMQNPRHLVRRRGQEARLRCSPMKGHSHVYWYRQLPEEGLKFMVYLQKENIIDESGMPKERFSAEFPKEGPSILRIQQVVRGDSAAYFCASSPAFTGGDGYTFGSGTRLTVV.

The rearrangement links TRBV19 to TRBJ1-1, with TRBD1 matching over 7 bases. CDR3 length: 14 amino acids. Trimming at V came to 7 bases and at J to 1 base, leaving 6 bases not matched to a gene. Per germline, CDR1 LNHDA and CDR2 SQIVND (reference sequence). For the CDR3, the DNA is TGTGCCAGTACCAGGACAGGTAAGAACACTGAAGCTTTCTTT. This encodes CASTRTGKNTEAFF.

This clone was seen once. V usage is TRBV5-4 and J usage is TRBJ1-3; no definite D call. In germline, CDR1 is SGHNT, CDR2 YYREEE (reference sequence). The CDR3 sequence is 16 residues long. The V end was cut by 4 bases, the J end by 4 bases, with 18 bases between. The CDR3 region has the DNA TGTGCCAGCAGCAGAAACCGGGAGCCTTTAGGAAACACCATATATTTT. Amino acid sequence: CASSRNREPLGNTIYF.

J is TRBJ2-1 and V is TRBV9; 13 positions match TRBD2. Germline V gene data show CDR1 as SGDLS and CDR2 as YYNGEE. V lost 1 base, J lost 4 bases, and 17 bases stayed unmatched. The CDR3 has 21 amino acids. The CDR3 is CASSVLRTSGGSSRVYNEQFF. DNA for the CDR3: TGTGCCAGCAGCGTACTTAGGACTAGCGGGGGTTCTTCAAGGGTTTACAATGAGCAGTTCTTC.

The rearrangement joins TRBV2 to TRBJ1-2; possible D gene TRBD1, 6 bases. V lost 6 bases and J lost 8, with 16 bases in between. This CDR3 has 13 residues. Germline V gene data show CDR1 as SNHLY and CDR2 as FYNNEI. The CDR3 loop reads CASSIGRGEGYTF. In DNA, the CDR3 is TGTGCCAGCAGCATCGGGAGGGGGGAAGGCTACACCTTC.

Only a few counts were recorded for this clone. The chain joins TRBV5-6 to TRBJ1-6; TRBD1 might be the D (5 bases). Germline V lookup: CDR1 SGHDT, CDR2 YYEEEE. V dropped 2 bases and J dropped 5 bases, with 14 bases sitting between them. The CDR3 runs to 16 residues. For the CDR3, the DNA is TGTGCCAGCAGCTTCTCAGGGAAGGGGAATAATTCACCCCTCCACTTT. Its protein is CASSFSGKGNNSPLHF.

The rearrangement joins TRBV29-1 to TRBJ2-2; 8 positions match TRBD1. CDR1 and CDR2 from the germline V gene are SQVTM and ANQGSEA. V lost 4 bases to trimming and J lost 2 bases; unmatched junction nucleotides: 3. The CDR3 extends over 14 amino acids. CDR3 loop: CSVATGANTGELFF. The CDR3 DNA is TGCAGCGTTGCGACAGGGGCCAACACCGGGGAGCTGTTTTTT.

This clone was observed once. The chain is built from TRBV4-2 and TRBJ2-6; D gene ambiguous. Germline CDR1 reads LGHNA; CDR2 reads YNFKEQ. The ends were cut back, 1 base at V and 2 bases at J, with 3 bases in the middle. The CDR3 runs to 14 residues. The CDR3 loop reads CASSQGAGANVLTF. CDR3 in DNA: TGTGCCAGCAGCCAAGGAGCTGGGGCCAACGTCCTGACTTTC.

The genes are TRBV5-6 and TRBJ1-6; D is perhaps TRBD1 (5 bases). The ends were cut back, 5 bases at V and 5 bases at J, with 11 bases in the middle. From germline, CDR1 is SGHDT and CDR2 YYEEEE. CDR3 length: 14 amino acids. This CDR3 reads CASRGRVDNSPLHF. CDR3 sequence (DNA): TGTGCCAGCAGGGGCAGGGTTGATAATTCACCCCTCCACTTT.

The gene calls are TRBV5-1 and TRBJ2-2, with 10 bases identical to TRBD1. Trimming took 4 bases from V and 6 from J; bases not matched to a gene: 9. This CDR3 contains 16 residues. Germline CDR1 is SGHRS and CDR2 is YFSETQ. The CDR3 here is CASSPGPGTGAGELFF. The DNA of the CDR3 is TGCGCCAGCAGCCCCGGTCCCGGGACAGGGGCCGGGGAGCTGTTTTTT.

In its sample, this clone was seen many times. The rearrangement links TRBV5-6 to TRBJ1-2; a weak D match, TRBD1 (6 bases). The CDR3 consists of 13 residues. Germline V gene sequence: CDR1 SGHDT, CDR2 YYEEEE. The V end was cut by 4 bases, the J end by 2 bases, with 9 bases between. CDR3 region: CASSPGQNYGYTF. The CDR3 bases are TGTGCCAGCAGCCCCGGACAGAACTATGGCTACACCTTC.